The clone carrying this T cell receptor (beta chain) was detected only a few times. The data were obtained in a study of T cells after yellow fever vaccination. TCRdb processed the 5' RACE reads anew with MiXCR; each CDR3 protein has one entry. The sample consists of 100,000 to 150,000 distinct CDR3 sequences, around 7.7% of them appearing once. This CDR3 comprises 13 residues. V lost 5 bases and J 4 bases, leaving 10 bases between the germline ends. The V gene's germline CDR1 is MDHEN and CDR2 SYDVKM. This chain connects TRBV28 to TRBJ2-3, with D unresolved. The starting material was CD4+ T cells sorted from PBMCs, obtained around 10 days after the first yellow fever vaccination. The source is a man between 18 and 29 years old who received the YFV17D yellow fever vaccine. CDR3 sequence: CASSTFWADTQYF. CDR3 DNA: TGTGCCAGCAGTACTTTCTGGGCAGATACGCAGTATTTT.